The subject of this entry is one T cell receptor (beta chain). The sample comes from a study of PD-L1 blockade in urothelial cancer. Overall study context: Samples came from 3 weeks, at the second dose, and 6 weeks into treatment. Specimens of blood held a median count of 141,255 T cells.

Pretreatment sampling and on-treatment sampling together yielded between 1 and 8 samples for each patient. The V end lost 8 bases, the J end lost 6 bases, and 8 bases lay between the germline ends. Germline-derived CDR1 and CDR2 are SQVTM and ANQGSEA. CDR3 length: 9 residues. Using immunoSEQ multiplex PCR, the repertoire was profiled, and TCRdb retains in-frame clones only, with some absent. The sample contains 50,000 or so clones, about 80% of which appear only once. The sequence derives from a man between 65 and 85 years old with urothelial cancer. Here the sequenced sample was PBMCs, taken around atezolizumab (anti-PD-L1) treatment. The chain links TRBV29-1 to TRBJ2-7, with D maybe TRBD2 (5 bases). The CDR3 loop reads CSLGSEQYF. CDR3 nucleotide sequence: TGCAGCCTAGGGAGCGAGCAGTACTTC.